The clone carrying this T cell receptor (beta chain) was seen a few times. As yet, its antigen is unknown. Isolation of CD4+ naive, central memory, regulatory and stem cell-like memory cells was achieved by sorting via CD45RO/CCR7/CD25/CD127/CD95/CD27. The data originate from a study of beta chain features in type 1 diabetes. Study conclusions and caveats: People with Type 1 diabetes carried modestly yet significantly shorter TCRB CDR3s in all four CD4+ subsets. The study left unresolved whether HLA type influences TCRB rearrangement. A closer apparent resemblance between naive, central memory and Treg TCRB repertoires was seen in patients than in healthy donors.

CDR3 length equals 14 residues. Germline values: CDR1 SGHTA, CDR2 FQGTGA. V was trimmed by 5 bases and J by 0 bases, leaving 10 bases between them. Investigators reverse transcribed all isolated RNA, so they sequenced expressed TCRB transcripts. About 3.6 million reads on average were seen across naive, central memory and regulatory T cell samples. Some clones are missing from TCRdb's copy, which holds only in-frame ones; the method was immunoSEQ multiplex PCR. The sample contains about 160,000 clones, about 8.3% of which appear only once. The source material was central memory CD4+ T cells from blood. This clonotype was sampled from a young woman with type 1 diabetes. V usage is TRBV7-3 and J usage is TRBJ1-1; D may be TRBD1 (6 bases). The CDR3 DNA reads TGTGCCAGCAGCCCCGACAGGATGAACACTGAAGCTTTCTTT. Protein product: CASSPDRMNTEAFF.